Listed here is a single T cell receptor beta chain. Antigen specificity is unknown. Sequencing was performed with immunoSEQ multiplex PCR; in TCRdb, only in-frame clones are kept and a portion is missing. Here the sample spans 20,000 to 30,000 clones, about 81% being singletons. After removal of 3 bases from V and 4 bases from J, the junction contained 3 bases not matched to a gene. CDR3 size: 15 residues. Germline loops: CDR1 SGHRS, CDR2 YFSETQ. This entry is derived from a study of PD-1 blockade in classical Hodgkin lymphoma. Study results and limitations: TCR diversity in CD4+, not CD8+, cells rose significantly by C4D1. Complete responders possessed baseline diversity comparable to newly diagnosed patients.

Time point here: cycle 4 day 1 (C4D1), after less than 7 weeks of nivolumab. No patient escaped relapse after autologous stem cell transplantation, and brentuximab vedotin exposure varied. Responses achieved at best were complete response, partial response or progressive disease. Sequenced material: peripheral blood mononuclear cells (PBMCs), taken before the fourth cycle of nivolumab. This sequence originates from a human donor with classical Hodgkin lymphoma. J is TRBJ2-6 and V is TRBV5-1, with 8 bases fitting TRBD2. This chain's CDR3 is CASSYSGNGANVLTF. CDR3 bases: TGCGCCAGCAGCTATAGCGGGAACGGGGCCAACGTCCTGACTTTC.